This paragraph covers one T cell receptor beta chain sequence. The data are from a study of T cell repertoires in cytomegalovirus infection. Germline V CDR1 and CDR2: MGHRA, YSYEKL. V shed 3 bases and J shed 5 bases, with 8 bases lying between them. This CDR3 is built from 12 residues. Via MiXCR, TCRdb re-called the reads, giving one row per CDR3 protein. The sample lists roughly 230,000 distinct CDR3 sequences; over 15% were seen once. The receptor was derived from a human donor in good health (CMV status not recorded). Some clones in this sample may be carry-over from other donors' samples. The chain employs TRBV4-1 and TRBJ2-7, with unresolved D. The sample was CD8+ T cells from PBMCs. The CDR3 coding sequence is TGCGCCAGCAGCCAGGGGTCGGACGAGCAGTACTTC. Encoded protein: CASSQGSDEQYF.